This is a list of T cell receptor beta chains from one sample in a study of T cell responses to AZD1222 COVID-19 vaccine. Assay used: immunoSEQ multiplex PCR; TCRdb lists only in-frame clones, some missing. The sample yields 100,000 to 150,000 clones, about 90% seen once. The material sequenced was peripheral blood, taken on day 0 of AZD1222 vaccination. The receptors shown here come from an adult in good health. Both conserved end residues are part of each CDR3. A D gene is named only where the DNA matches it firmly. Size tells how often a clone was seen (once, few, many) or the class of an expanded clone, and some rows leave it out.

abundance: .
d_gene: .
j_gene: TRBJ2-3
v_gene: TRBV7-2
CDR3aa: CASSLPATDTQYF
CDR3nt: TGTGCCAGCAGCCTGCCAGCTACAGATACGCAGTATTTT

abundance: .
d_gene: .
j_gene: TRBJ1-6
v_gene: TRBV7-2
CDR3aa: CASRRRGGDSPLHF
CDR3nt: TGTGCCAGCCGGCGGAGGGGCGGTGATTCACCCCTCCACTTT

abundance: .
d_gene: .
j_gene: TRBJ2-7
v_gene: TRBV3-1/TRBV3-2
CDR3aa: CASGPLGLREQYF
CDR3nt: TGTGCCAGCGGTCCTCTCGGGTTACGCGAGCAGTACTTC

abundance: .
d_gene: TRBD2
j_gene: TRBJ2-7
v_gene: TRBV6-2/TRBV6-3
CDR3aa: CASSRPGLAAGRDEQYF
CDR3nt: TGTGCCAGCAGCAGACCGGGACTAGCAGCAGGACGTGACGAGCAGTACTTC

abundance: once
d_gene: .
j_gene: TRBJ2-7
v_gene: TRBV6-6
CDR3aa: CATTTAGGEQYF
CDR3nt: TGTGCCACCACCACGGCCGGCGGCGAGCAGTACTTC

abundance: .
d_gene: .
j_gene: TRBJ1-2
v_gene: TRBV19
CDR3aa: CASRVGYGYTF
CDR3nt: TGTGCCAGTAGGGTGGGATATGGCTACACCTTC

abundance: .
d_gene: .
j_gene: TRBJ2-3
v_gene: TRBV6-4
CDR3aa: CASSDGGRQYF
CDR3nt: TGTGCCAGCAGTGACGGTGGGAGGCAGTATTTT

abundance: .
d_gene: .
j_gene: TRBJ2-7
v_gene: TRBV3-1/TRBV3-2
CDR3aa: CASQGSSYEQYF
CDR3nt: TGTGCCAGCCAAGGCAGTTCCTACGAGCAGTACTTC

abundance: .
d_gene: TRBD1
j_gene: TRBJ2-2
v_gene: TRBV18
CDR3aa: CASSPPDRGTGELFF
CDR3nt: TGTGCCAGCTCACCCCCGGACAGGGGCACCGGGGAGCTGTTTTTT

abundance: .
d_gene: TRBD2
j_gene: TRBJ2-1
v_gene: TRBV6-5
CDR3aa: CASSYPGGEYNEQFF
CDR3nt: TGTGCCAGCAGTTACCCGGGGGGGGAATACAATGAGCAGTTCTTC